The 32 T cell receptor beta chains reported below all come from one sample, sequenced in a study of CD8+ T cells in alopecia areata. The treatment was: oral pan-JAK inhibitor, 5-10 mg twice daily. RNA was extracted and reverse transcribed into cDNA as the sequencing template. The repertoire was sequenced with immunoSEQ multiplex PCR; TCRdb's copy has only in-frame clones and lacks some. The table includes 95,000 to 150,000 clones, approximately 60% detected once. The sample here was CD4+ T cells sorted from blood, taken at week 4, from a patient treated with tofacitinib. The receptor source for this set is a human donor with alopecia areata.

This clone has more than one count but fewer than ten. V gene TRBV5-4 combines with J gene TRBJ1-3; TRBD1 matches at 8 bases. After removal of 4 bases from V and 0 bases from J, the junction contained 6 bases not matched to a gene. The CDR3 runs 16 residues. Germline V gene lookup returns CDR1 SGHNT and CDR2 YYREEE (reference sequence). In nucleotides, the CDR3 is TGTGCCAGCAGCCCGGACAGGGCCCTCTCTGGAAACACCATATATTTT. It yields the protein CASSPDRALSGNTIYF.

The J gene is TRBJ2-3, the V gene TRBV29-1; 10 nucleotides align to TRBD2. Per germline, CDR1 SQVTM and CDR2 ANQGSEA. CDR3 length equals 13 residues. After removal of 6 bases from V and 3 bases from J, the junction contained 3 bases not matched to a gene. CDR3 residues: CSVSGGATDTQYF. CDR3 in DNA: TGCAGCGTGAGCGGGGGGGCTACAGATACGCAGTATTTT.

The chain combines TRBV7-2 with TRBJ2-3; D uncertain. Germline assignment: CDR1 SGHTA and CDR2 FQGNSA. The CDR3 is 18 amino acids. Between the trimmed V and J ends, which lost 1 base and 0 bases, there was a span of 17 bases. CDR3 DNA: TGTGCCAGCAGCTTAGTTCGGTCGGCGCTAGGTAGCACAGATACGCAGTATTTT. Protein: CASSLVRSALGSTDTQYF.

This clone was picked up a small number of times. This chain links TRBV23-1 with TRBJ1-2; D is ambiguous. TRBV23-1 is recorded as an ORF, its role being uncertain. The V end was cut by 2 bases, the J end by 4 bases, with 14 bases between. The CDR3 covers 15 residues. CDR3 residues: CASSQVMDGCYGYTF. CDR3 nucleotides: TGCGCCAGCAGTCAAGTAATGGACGGATGCTATGGCTACACCTTC.

This chain connects TRBV27 to TRBJ2-2; no clear D. Per the germline V gene, CDR1 is MNHEY and CDR2 is SMNVEV (reference sequence). This CDR3 has 14 amino acids. The ends were cut back, 8 bases at V and 1 base at J, with 11 bases in the middle. CDR3 coding DNA: TGTGCCAGCGGTTCGGTGATGAACACCGGGGAGCTGTTTTTT. Amino acid sequence: CASGSVMNTGELFF.

The chain is built from TRBV5-4 and TRBJ2-3; 10 nucleotides match TRBD2. Germline CDR1 SGHNT, CDR2 YYREEE (reference sequence). The CDR3 contains 16 residues. The V and J ends lost 1 base and 5 bases, in that order; junction bases with no gene match: 7. In DNA form, the CDR3 reads TGTGCCAGCAGCTTGAAGGCTAGCGGGAGAGGAGATACGCAGTATTTT. It is translated as CASSLKASGRGDTQYF.

The V gene is TRBV4-1, the J gene TRBJ1-2, with D perhaps matching TRBD1 (5 bases). Germline CDR1 is MGHRA and CDR2 is YSYEKL. Trimming left V 5 bases short and J 8 bases short, with 15 bases between. This CDR3 contains 13 residues. The CDR3 DNA follows: TGCGCCAGCAGCTCTAGGGGTGCTTTGGGCTACACCTTC. Its translation: CASSSRGALGYTF.

The chain recombines TRBV5-1 with TRBJ2-5; possibly TRBD1 for D (6 bases). V was cut by 1 base and J by 4 bases, with 14 bases left in between. This CDR3 region has 15 residues. Germline-derived CDR1 and CDR2 are SGHRS and YFSETQ. The CDR3 DNA reads TGCGCCAGCAGCTTGACGCACAGGGTGGGAGAGACCCAGTACTTC. It codes for CASSLTHRVGETQYF.

DNA of the CDR3: TGTGCCAGCAGTGGACCGACAGGCGGAGTCCAAGAGACCCAGTACTTC. This gives the protein CASSGPTGGVQETQYF. The chain carries TRBV2 and TRBJ2-5; perhaps TRBD1 as D (6 bases). V lost 4 bases and J 1 base, leaving 16 bases between the germline ends. The CDR3 is 16 residues long. The germline V gene encodes CDR1 SNHLY and CDR2 FYNNEI.

A remark on this clone: Different DNA sequences within this sample yield the same CDR3. The rearrangement links TRBV29-1 to TRBJ2-5, with no clear D. The germline gives CDR1 SQVTM, CDR2 ANQGSEA. The V and J ends lost 4 bases and 0 bases respectively, with 6 bases between them. The CDR3 is made up of 12 amino acids. The CDR3 nucleotides read TGCAGCGTTGTAGGGTACCAAGAGACCCAGTACTTC. Residues: CSVVGYQETQYF.

This chain links TRBV11-2 with TRBJ2-5; D might be TRBD2 (6 bases). Trimming pared 3 bases from V and 5 bases from J, leaving 10 bases between. The germline gives CDR1 SGHAT, CDR2 FQNNGV. The CDR3 runs 13 residues. The CDR3 reads CASSFGEVETQYF. The CDR3 bases are TGTGCCAGCAGCTTCGGGGAGGTGGAGACCCAGTACTTC.

J is TRBJ2-7 and V is TRBV10-3; unclear D gene. Germline loops: CDR1 ENHRY, CDR2 SYGVKD. Trimming left V 8 bases short and J 0 bases short, with 8 bases between. This CDR3 region has 12 residues. For the CDR3, the DNA is TGTGCCATCGGCTGGGACTCCTACGAGCAGTACTTC. Translation gives CAIGWDSYEQYF.

This chain connects TRBV7-3 to TRBJ2-3; TRBD2 is a possible D gene (6 bases). The V gene lost 3 bases and the J gene lost 0 bases, with 10 bases spanning the gap. The germline V gene encodes CDR1 SGHTA and CDR2 FQGTGA. The CDR3 extends over 15 amino acids. In nucleotides, the CDR3 is TGTGCCAGCAGCTTGGGCGGGATTAGCACAGATACGCAGTATTTT. This translates into CASSLGGISTDTQYF. The entire variable domain, with the rest obtained from reference TRBV7-3 and TRBJ2-3, is as follows: GAGVSQTPSNKVTEKGKYVELRCDPISGHTALYWYRQSLGQGPEFLIYFQGTGAADDSGLPNDRFFAVRPEGSVSTLKIQRTERGDSAVYLCASSLGGISTDTQYFGPGTRLTVL.

V gene TRBV6-6 combines with J gene TRBJ2-3; a possible D gene is TRBD1 (5 bases). Germline V gene sequence: CDR1 MNHNY, CDR2 SVGAGI (reference sequence). The CDR3 totals 15 residues. Trimming removed 2 bases from V and 1 base from J, with 10 bases in between. The CDR3 spells CASSYGRGGTDTQYF. In DNA form, the CDR3 reads TGTGCCAGCAGTTACGGAAGGGGCGGCACAGATACGCAGTATTTT.

For this clone: The same CDR3 is also encoded by other DNA sequences in this sample. The V call is TRBV5-1, the J call TRBJ2-7, with D unresolved. Per germline, CDR1 SGHRS and CDR2 YFSETQ. CDR3 length: 11 amino acids. V lost 4 bases, J lost 3 bases, and 5 bases lay in between. The CDR3 is CASSADYEQYF. The CDR3 region has the DNA TGCGCCAGCAGCGCAGACTACGAGCAGTACTTC.

CDR3 nucleotide sequence: TGCAGCGTTGGGCAGGGGGCCACCGGAAGGGACATTCAGTACTTC. Encoded protein: CSVGQGATGRDIQYF. The chain recombines TRBV29-1 with TRBJ2-4, with 8 nucleotides matching TRBD1. J was trimmed by 8 bases and V by 4 bases; bases with no gene match: 13. In germline, CDR1 is SQVTM, CDR2 ANQGSEA. There are 15 residues in the CDR3. Looking up the rest from reference TRBV29-1 and TRBJ2-4 gives the full variable domain: SAVISQKPSRDICQRGTSLTIQCQVDSQVTMMFWYRQQPGQSLTLIATANQGSEATYESGFVIDKFPISRPNLTFSTLTVSNMSPEDSSIYLCSVGQGATGRDIQYFGAGTRLSVL.

This chain joins TRBV13 and TRBJ2-5; the match to TRBD1 covers 7 bases. The CDR3 has 13 residues. With 5 bases clipped from V and 5 bases from J, the junction kept 5 bases outside the gene matches. Germline V gene data show CDR1 as PRHDT and CDR2 as FYEKMQ (reference sequence). CDR3 coding DNA: TGTGCCAGCAGCCCGGGACAGTTGGAGACCCAGTACTTC. It codes for CASSPGQLETQYF.

The V and J genes are TRBV29-1 and TRBJ1-2, with 11 bases that match TRBD1. The V segment lost 6 bases and the J segment 6 bases; nucleotides outside the gene matches: 6. Looked up from germline, CDR1 is SQVTM and CDR2 is ANQGSEA. The CDR3 consists of 13 residues. The CDR3 coding sequence is TGCAGCGTCCGCGGACAGGGGGCTAATGGCTACACCTTC. Its protein product is CSVRGQGANGYTF.

The V gene is TRBV23-1, the J gene TRBJ1-5, with TRBD1 matching 9 bases. TRBV23-1 is treated as an ORF (open reading frame) with a function not yet certain. CDR3 length: 13 amino acids. V dropped 6 bases and J dropped 4; count of bases not matched to a gene: 1. DNA of the CDR3: TGCGCCAGCAGGGACAGGGGAAATCAGCCCCAGCATTTT. It is translated as CASRDRGNQPQHF.

This clone was counted a few times. The rearrangement joins TRBV30 to TRBJ2-5; weak D call: TRBD1 (6 bases). This CDR3 is built from 15 residues. Germline V gene data show CDR1 as GTSNPN and CDR2 as SVGIG (reference sequence). V lost 2 bases and J 5 bases, leaving 18 bases between the germline ends. The CDR3 is CAWSFSPGALETQYF. Written as DNA, the CDR3 is TGTGCCTGGAGTTTCAGCCCAGGGGCCCTCGAGACCCAGTACTTC.

The rearrangement links TRBV7-3 to TRBJ2-6; D not resolved. Germline V gene sequence: CDR1 SGHTA, CDR2 FQGTGA. V was shortened by 4 bases and J by 0 bases, with 4 bases between the two germline ends. The CDR3 extends over 14 amino acids. CDR3 DNA: TGTGCCAGCAGCTCCAACTCTGGGGCCAACGTCCTGACTTTC. Translated, it gives CASSSNSGANVLTF.

This clone showed up just a few times. This rearrangement joins TRBV29-1 to TRBJ1-1; D gene ambiguous. The CDR3 length is 13 residues. The V end lost 4 bases, the J end lost 5 bases, and 14 bases lay between the germline ends. Germline V CDR1 and CDR2: SQVTM, ANQGSEA. CDR3 amino acids: CSVASFGWTEAFF. CDR3 DNA: TGCAGCGTTGCGTCTTTTGGGTGGACTGAAGCTTTCTTT.

The rearrangement uses TRBV19 and TRBJ1-1; D is uncertain. CDR1 and CDR2 (germline): LNHDA, SQIVND (reference sequence). Trimming took off 5 bases at V and 3 bases at J, with 13 bases between the two ends. This CDR3 has 14 residues. As DNA, the CDR3 is TGTGCCAGTAGTTCCCGCCGGGGTCACACTGAAGCTTTCTTT. Translation gives CASSSRRGHTEAFF. The full variable domain, rest sourced from reference TRBV19 and TRBJ1-1, is DGGITQSPKYLFRKEGQNVTLSCEQNLNHDAMYWYRQDPGQGLRLIYYSQIVNDFQKGDIAEGYSVSREKKESFPLTVTSAQKNPTAFYLCASSSRRGHTEAFFGQGTRLTVV.

The CDR3 loop is CSVAPGRVNTEAFF. CDR3 sequence (DNA): TGCAGCGTTGCCCCAGGCAGGGTGAACACTGAAGCTTTCTTT. The chain joins TRBV29-1 to TRBJ1-1; perhaps TRBD1 as D (5 bases). The CDR3 loop spans 14 amino acids. Germline V CDR1 and CDR2: SQVTM, ANQGSEA. Trimming pared 4 bases from V and 0 bases from J, leaving 12 bases between.

This chain joins TRBV29-1 and TRBJ2-3, with 7 bases identical to TRBD1. The CDR3 is made up of 13 amino acids. V lost 5 bases and J lost 3; bases outside the gene matches: 5. The germline V gene has CDR1 SQVTM and CDR2 ANQGSEA. As DNA, the CDR3 is TGCAGCGTTAGAGGGGGCATGACAGATACGCAGTATTTT. The encoded protein is CSVRGGMTDTQYF.

This clone was counted between two and nine times. This chain connects TRBV4-2 to TRBJ1-4; maybe TRBD1 (5 bases). The V end lost 5 bases, the J end lost 0 bases, and 10 bases lay between the germline ends. Looked up from germline, CDR1 is LGHNA and CDR2 is YNFKEQ. The CDR3 has 15 residues. The CDR3 loop is CASSFTQATNEKLFF. CDR3 in DNA: TGTGCCAGCAGCTTTACACAGGCAACTAATGAAAAACTGTTTTTT.

This clone was observed once. The rearrangement links TRBV5-4 to TRBJ2-7; D is ambiguous. V was trimmed by 0 bases and J by 0 bases, leaving 10 bases between them. Germline CDR1 SGHNT, CDR2 YYREEE (reference sequence). The CDR3 is made up of 15 amino acids. In DNA, the CDR3 is TGTGCCAGCAGCTTGGATGGGTGGGGCTCCTACGAGCAGTACTTC. Translation gives CASSLDGWGSYEQYF.

This sequence joins TRBV6-5 and TRBJ2-7; TRBD2 aligns across 7 bases. Trimming took 4 bases from V and 6 from J; bases not matched to a gene: 12. CDR1 and CDR2 (germline): MNHEY, SVGAGI. The CDR3 contains 15 residues. The CDR3 sequence is CASSSGRASRLEQYF. The CDR3, as DNA: TGTGCCAGCAGTTCTGGGAGGGCTAGTAGGCTCGAGCAGTACTTC.

This clone was seen more than once but under ten times. The V call is TRBV4-1, the J call TRBJ1-1; TRBD1 might be the D (5 bases). CDR1 and CDR2 from the germline V gene are MGHRA and YSYEKL. This CDR3 region has 15 residues. Trimming pared 0 bases from V and 5 bases from J, leaving 13 bases between. The CDR3 protein is CASSQEGYGGTEAFF. As DNA, the CDR3 is TGCGCCAGCAGCCAAGAAGGATATGGGGGGACTGAAGCTTTCTTT.

The CDR3 sequence is CASRQGAEETQYF. CDR3 sequence (DNA): TGTGCCAGCAGACAGGGGGCGGAAGAGACCCAGTACTTC. This chain joins TRBV6-6 and TRBJ2-5, with 9 bases matching TRBD1. Germline assignment: CDR1 MNHNY and CDR2 SVGAGI (reference sequence). J was trimmed by 3 bases and V by 6 bases; bases with no gene match: 2. This CDR3 is built from 13 residues.

This clone was seen many times. This chain links TRBV4-2 with TRBJ2-6; 7 positions agree with TRBD1. This CDR3 region has 18 residues. V was pared by 1 base and J by 2 bases, with 8 bases of the junction left unmatched. Germline V gene data show CDR1 as LGHNA and CDR2 as YNFKEQ. The CDR3, as DNA: TGTGCCAGCAGCCAAGGGGGGTTAGGGGGCGCTGGGGCCAACGTCCTGACTTTC. Protein product: CASSQGGLGGAGANVLTF.

This chain connects TRBV29-1 to TRBJ1-2, with 8 positions matching TRBD1. CDR3 size: 12 residues. Germline V CDR1 and CDR2: SQVTM, ANQGSEA. The ends lost 6 bases at V and 8 bases at J; junction bases unmatched: 8. The CDR3 DNA is TGCAGCGTGGGCACAGGGGGAAAAGGCTACACCTTC. It is translated as CSVGTGGKGYTF. Together with reference TRBV29-1 and TRBJ1-2, the CDR3 gives the full variable domain: SAVISQKPSRDICQRGTSLTIQCQVDSQVTMMFWYRQQPGQSLTLIATANQGSEATYESGFVIDKFPISRPNLTFSTLTVSNMSPEDSSIYLCSVGTGGKGYTFGSGTRLTVV.